This T cell receptor beta chain was sequenced during a study of T cells in localized non-small cell lung cancer (dated by TCRdb to about 2020). The study in broad terms: Comparing tumors with uninvolved tumor-adjacent lungs, the study looked at the T cell repertoires of fewer than 250 patients with early-stage NSCLC. The mean age of the NSCLC patients was under 70 years, with 120 to 150 men and 100 to 110 women. The cohort consisted of a few hundred treatment-naive NSCLC patients whose localized lung tumors had been resected.

Regarding this clone: Its antigen is currently not known. No per-base quality is available; no much larger clone lies one base away.

Beyond this particular receptor, the publication reports: Longer overall survival was associated with higher blood T cell density, whereas shorter survival was associated with higher adjacent-lung clonality. A median of 57 of the top 100 tumor clones were detected in paired uninvolved adjacent lung, and approximately 28 of these tumor clones were also found among the top 100 clones of the paired uninvolved adjacent lung. Because multi-region tumor sequencing was not done, intratumor heterogeneity could not be ruled out. Uninvolved tumor-adjacent lung showed the highest T cell clonality, higher than tumor, which suggests more focused antigenic responses in the uninvolved tumor-adjacent lung. Because the study design was exploratory, TCR variables were selected using unadjusted p-values without false-discovery rate correction.

Trimming removed 4 bases from V and 2 bases from J; the gene matches leave 3 bases unexplained. The germline V gene (reference sequence) supplies CDR1 SGHKS and CDR2 YYEKEE. From the cysteine through the phenylalanine, the CDR3 covers 13 amino acids. Only the CDR3 DNA is retained, 39 bases long and in frame from the first base. The immunoSEQ Assay was used to sequence TCR beta CDR3 regions from DNA. Turning to the authors' computational methods: To compute T cell density, TCR beta template counts were normalized to usable DNA, which was estimated by amplifying housekeeping genes. The preseqR package was used to estimate richness by extrapolating to 400,000 templates for PBMC samples and to 120,000 templates for tissue samples. Clonality was taken to be one minus Pielou's evenness. Differential abundance testing on productive amino-acid clonotypes, with a minimum total count of 5 and an alpha of 0.1, was used to identify tissue-enriched TCRs. Repertoire overlap between compartments was quantified with the Jaccard Index and Morisita Overlap Index. TCR beta CDR3s were clustered by GLIPH together with public tetramer-defined viral CDR3s, and at least three viral sequences plus V-gene enrichment were required for viral motifs. TCRdb took this table from immuneACCESS and kept in-frame rearrangements with V and J called. Such tables lack part of the clones; where checked against another copy, unresolved V genes explain under half of the gap, and the rest is unexplained. V and J calls plus clone size are reproduced from that table; the DNA served to infer D and trimming. The sample table records tens of thousands of clones; roughly 85% of these occur just once. The top ten clones comprise less than 9% of the sample.

At diagnosis, tumor, uninvolved tumor-adjacent lung and peripheral blood were collected and then preserved as a mix of FFPE and fresh-frozen material. For TCR repertoire profiling, blood samples were analyzed as peripheral blood mononuclear cells. The source material was peripheral blood, sampled before any cancer treatment. This sequence originates from a woman aged 40-75 years with stage I lung adenocarcinoma. Here the chain combines TRBV5-5 and TRBJ2-7; 7 central nucleotides agree with TRBD1. The CDR3 protein is CASSLTGAYEQYF. The sequence in DNA is TGTGCCAGCAGCCTTACAGGGGCCTACGAGCAGTACTTC.